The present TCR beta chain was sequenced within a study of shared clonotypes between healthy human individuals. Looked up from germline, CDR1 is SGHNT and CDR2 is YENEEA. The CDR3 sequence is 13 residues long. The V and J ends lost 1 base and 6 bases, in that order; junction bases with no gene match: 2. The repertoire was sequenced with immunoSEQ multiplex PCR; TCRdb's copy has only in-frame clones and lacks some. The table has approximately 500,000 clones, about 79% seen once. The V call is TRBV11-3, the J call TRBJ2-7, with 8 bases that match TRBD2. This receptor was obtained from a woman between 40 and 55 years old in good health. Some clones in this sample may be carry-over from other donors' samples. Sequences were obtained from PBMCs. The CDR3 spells CASSLVTSGEQYF. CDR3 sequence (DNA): TGTGCCAGCAGCTTAGTAACTAGCGGCGAGCAGTACTTC.